One and the same sample provided the 31 T cell receptor beta chains below, sequenced in a study of blood T cell repertoires in COVID-19. Data came from immunoSEQ multiplex PCR; TCRdb stores just in-frame clones and leaves some out. The sample carries 200,000 to 300,000 clones, approximately 84% recorded once. The source material was peripheral blood. The receptors come from a human donor in a cohort sampled during active COVID-19.

The chain has TRBV18 and TRBJ2-7, with 9 nucleotides matching TRBD1. V shed 3 bases and J 3 bases; nucleotides not matched to a gene: 3. CDR3 length equals 14 residues. Per the germline V gene, CDR1 is KGHSH and CDR2 is LQKENI. The CDR3 here is CASSPSGQGYEQYF. CDR3 coding DNA: TGTGCCAGCTCACCCTCGGGACAGGGCTACGAGCAGTACTTC.

This clone was detected only once. The chain links TRBV19 to TRBJ1-1, with TRBD1 matching over 10 bases. The CDR3 spans 14 residues. The germline V gene has CDR1 LNHDA and CDR2 SQIVND (reference sequence). V lost 7 bases and J lost 7; bases outside the gene matches: 9. The CDR3 DNA is TGTGCCAGTAAGATTCCCAGGGACAGGGGTGAAGCTTTCTTT. This codes for CASKIPRDRGEAFF. Full variable domain (remainder filled in from reference TRBV19 and TRBJ1-1): DGGITQSPKYLFRKEGQNVTLSCEQNLNHDAMYWYRQDPGQGLRLIYYSQIVNDFQKGDIAEGYSVSREKKESFPLTVTSAQKNPTAFYLCASKIPRDRGEAFFGQGTRLTVV.

This chain connects TRBV6-5 to TRBJ2-7, with 7 bases that match TRBD1. The length of the CDR3 is 14 residues. Germline lookup yields CDR1 MNHEY and CDR2 SVGAGI. V lost 2 bases and J lost 0; bases outside the gene matches: 1. CDR3 sequence (DNA): TGTGCCAGCAGTTACGGGGACAGCTCCTACGAGCAGTACTTC. Amino acid sequence: CASSYGDSSYEQYF.

The CDR3, as DNA: TGCGCCAGCAGCTTGGTGGACAGGGCTCGAAGTGGAAACACCATATATTTT. This translates into CASSLVDRARSGNTIYF. The chain recombines TRBV5-1 with TRBJ1-3; 8 bases fit TRBD1. Per germline, CDR1 SGHRS and CDR2 YFSETQ. The CDR3 runs to 17 residues. Unmatched junction bases numbered 8, after V lost 0 bases and J lost 3 bases.

The rearrangement links TRBV19 to TRBJ1-4; 7 bases align to TRBD1. This CDR3 is 14 amino acids long. Per germline, CDR1 LNHDA and CDR2 SQIVND (reference sequence). The trim removed 4 bases at V and 7 bases at J, leaving 6 bases unmatched. The CDR3 sequence is CASSRGQDFEKLFF. CDR3 bases: TGTGCCAGTAGTAGAGGACAGGATTTTGAAAAACTGTTTTTT. The whole variable domain, remainder taken from reference TRBV19 and TRBJ1-4, is DGGITQSPKYLFRKEGQNVTLSCEQNLNHDAMYWYRQDPGQGLRLIYYSQIVNDFQKGDIAEGYSVSREKKESFPLTVTSAQKNPTAFYLCASSRGQDFEKLFFGSGTQLSVL.

The rearrangement joins TRBV11-2 to TRBJ2-4, with D possibly being TRBD1 (6 bases). CDR1 is SGHAT, CDR2 FQNNGV, per germline. CDR3 length: 15 amino acids. The V and J ends lost 6 bases and 0 bases respectively, with 12 bases between them. Here the CDR3 reads CASSPTGIAKNIQYF. The CDR3 DNA reads as TGTGCCAGCAGTCCGACAGGCATAGCCAAAAACATTCAGTACTTC.

V usage is TRBV7-8 and J usage is TRBJ2-2; 8 bases map to TRBD2. The CDR3 runs to 16 residues. Trimming removed 4 bases from V and 6 bases from J; junction bases left unmatched: 10. Germline CDR1 and CDR2: SGHVS and FQNEAQ. CDR3 residues: CASSSVPGLVSGELFF. In nucleotides, the CDR3 is TGTGCCAGCAGCTCCGTCCCGGGACTAGTTTCCGGGGAGCTGTTTTTT.

This chain joins TRBV6-2 or TRBV6-3 and TRBJ1-1; maybe TRBD1 (5 bases). This CDR3 is built from 17 residues. The V and J ends lost 4 bases and 8 bases respectively, with 26 bases between them. Germline loops: CDR1 MNHEY, CDR2 SVGEGT. CDR3 bases: TGTGCCAGCAGTTCGTTTATAGGGCAGGGAGGTAATATGGAAGCTTTCTTT. It translates to CASSSFIGQGGNMEAFF.

The J gene is TRBJ1-2, the V gene TRBV29-1; the D gene is possibly TRBD1 (6 bases). V lost 3 bases to trimming and J lost 6 bases, with 14 bases between them. Germline assignment: CDR1 SQVTM and CDR2 ANQGSEA. The CDR3 extends over 13 amino acids. This CDR3 reads CSVETGGGDGYTF. CDR3 DNA: TGCAGCGTTGAGACAGGAGGGGGGGATGGCTACACCTTC.

The chain carries TRBV27 and TRBJ1-5; tentative D call: TRBD1 (5 bases). CDR1 MNHEY and CDR2 SMNVEV come from the germline V gene (reference sequence). V was cut by 6 bases and J by 0 bases, with 18 bases left in between. This CDR3 spans 17 amino acids. The CDR3 bases are TGTGCCAGCAGCCCTACAAAGGGGACTCATAGCAATCAGCCCCAGCATTTT. This gives the protein CASSPTKGTHSNQPQHF.

This chain uses TRBV6-6 with TRBJ1-5; weak D call: TRBD1 (6 bases). Trimming took off 7 bases at V and 6 bases at J, with 19 bases between the two ends. CDR1 and CDR2 (germline): MNHNY, SVGAGI (reference sequence). The CDR3 sequence is 15 residues long. CDR3 loop: CASTKGGRRVQPQHF. The CDR3 coding sequence is TGTGCCAGCACAAAGGGGGGGCGCCGGGTTCAGCCCCAGCATTTT.

The V call is TRBV25-1, the J call TRBJ2-7; 7 bases align to TRBD2. The V gene end was trimmed by 3 bases and the J gene end by 2 bases; junction bases not matched to a gene: 10. CDR1 is MGHDK and CDR2 is SYGVNS in the germline V gene. The CDR3 extends over 16 amino acids. For the CDR3, the DNA is TGTGCCAGCAGTGAGATCACTAGCGCGGCCCCCTACGAGCAGTACTTC. Amino acid sequence: CASSEITSAAPYEQYF.

The chain is built from TRBV18 and TRBJ1-3; D possibly corresponds to TRBD1 (6 bases). This CDR3 region has 19 residues. Germline V gene lookup returns CDR1 KGHSH and CDR2 LQKENI. V lost 3 bases and J lost 2, with 23 bases in between. The CDR3 is CASSPIRPQGRHTGNTIYF. The CDR3 DNA sequence: TGTGCCAGCTCACCGATCCGACCCCAGGGGCGTCATACTGGAAACACCATATATTTT.

J is TRBJ2-3 and V is TRBV7-8; 8 bases match TRBD2. Trimming at V came to 8 bases and at J to 4 bases, leaving 17 bases not matched to a gene. The length of the CDR3 is 17 residues. Looked up from germline, CDR1 is SGHVS and CDR2 is FQNEAQ. Here the CDR3 DNA reads TGTGCCAGCCGAGGAACCTTTCCCGGGGGGGCCCCAGATACGCAGTATTTT. It translates to CASRGTFPGGAPDTQYF.

This clone was counted only a few times. V is TRBV21-1 and J is TRBJ2-2; the table gives TRBD1 as D, unverified against the DNA. TRBV21-1 is a pseudogene locus. This CDR3 contains 16 residues. In DNA form, the CDR3 reads TGTGCCAGCAGCAAAGTTCGAACAGGGACCACCGGGGAGCTGTTTTTT. It specifies CASSKVRTGTTGELFF.

The V gene is TRBV4-2, the J gene TRBJ2-5; TRBD2 matches 8 bases. CDR1 is LGHNA and CDR2 is YNFKEQ in the germline V gene. This CDR3 is built from 15 residues. Germline trimming cut 4 bases from V and 2 bases from J; bases unmatched to any gene: 6. The CDR3 loop is CASSPIRGGQETQYF. The CDR3 DNA sequence: TGTGCCAGCAGCCCTATACGGGGGGGACAAGAGACCCAGTACTTC.

The chain combines TRBV21-1 with TRBJ2-7; the D call TRBD1 from the table was never checked on the DNA. TRBV21-1 is a documented pseudogene. The CDR3 consists of 18 residues. The CDR3 nucleotides are TGTGCCACGAGAACCGGGACAGGGGGCGGAAAATGTACGGGCGAGCAGTACTTC. This encodes CATRTGTGGGKCTGEQYF.

The chain employs TRBV10-2 and TRBJ1-2, with a tentative D call TRBD1 (6 bases). The CDR3 spans 14 residues. The germline V and J ends were trimmed by 2 bases and 5 bases, with 12 bases remaining between them. Germline V gene sequence: CDR1 WSHSY, CDR2 SAAADI. The CDR3 here is CASSELGGGYGYTF. The CDR3 DNA reads TGCGCCAGCAGTGAGCTAGGGGGGGGGTATGGCTACACCTTC.

The chain recombines TRBV4-2 with TRBJ2-3; no firm D call. Trimming stripped 1 base from V and 4 bases from J, with 12 bases between. Per germline, CDR1 LGHNA and CDR2 YNFKEQ. CDR3 length equals 15 residues. CDR3 region: CASSQGLGAPDTQYF. Here the CDR3 DNA reads TGTGCCAGCAGCCAAGGACTTGGAGCCCCAGATACGCAGTATTTT.

The chain carries TRBV28 and TRBJ2-3; 9 positions agree with TRBD2. From germline, CDR1 is MDHEN and CDR2 SYDVKM. The CDR3 covers 18 residues. Trimming took 1 base from V and 5 from J; bases not matched to a gene: 13. The CDR3: CASSLFTAGGRHQDTQYF. The CDR3 bases are TGTGCCAGCAGTTTATTCACAGCGGGGGGTCGTCATCAAGATACGCAGTATTTT. The variable domain in full, completed from reference TRBV28 and TRBJ2-3, reads DVKVTQSSRYLVKRTGEKVFLECVQDMDHENMFWYRQDPGLGLRLIYFSYDVKMKEKGDIPEGYSVSREKKERFSLILESASTNQTSMYLCASSLFTAGGRHQDTQYFGPGTRLTVL.

The chain couples TRBV7-9 to TRBJ1-6; 8 bases map to TRBD1. Germline CDR1 reads SEHNR; CDR2 reads FQNEAQ (reference sequence). The CDR3 spans 15 residues. The junction had 5 bases not matched to a gene; V was cut back by 0 bases and J by 10 bases. CDR3 sequence reads: CASSLAQGAVSPLHF. For the CDR3, the DNA is TGTGCCAGCAGCTTAGCGCAGGGGGCCGTCTCACCCCTCCACTTT.

This clone was recorded a few times. The same CDR3 is also encoded by other DNA sequences in this sample. This sequence joins TRBV2 and TRBJ1-2; TRBD1 matches at 7 bases. In germline, CDR1 is SNHLY, CDR2 FYNNEI. The CDR3 length is 12 residues. Trimming took 5 bases from V and 6 from J; bases not matched to a gene: 3. The CDR3 sequence is CASSRTGDGYTF. DNA for the CDR3: TGTGCCAGCAGTCGAACAGGGGATGGCTACACCTTC.

The chain recombines TRBV11-2 with TRBJ2-5; tentative D call: TRBD2 (5 bases). Germline assignment: CDR1 SGHAT and CDR2 FQNNGV. V lost 0 bases and J lost 5, with 19 bases in between. CDR3 length: 17 residues. In nucleotides, the CDR3 is TGTGCCAGCAGCTTAGAAGGGCAGCAAGAGAGGAGGGAGACCCAGTACTTC. Translated: CASSLEGQQERRETQYF.

CDR3: CASSLRSSGGNQPQHF. The CDR3 coding sequence is TGTGCCAGCAGCTTAAGGTCATCAGGGGGCAATCAGCCCCAGCATTTT. The V call is TRBV7-8, the J call TRBJ1-5, with D maybe TRBD1 (6 bases). The CDR3 has 16 residues. Per the germline V gene, CDR1 is SGHVS and CDR2 is FQNEAQ. V lost 2 bases and J 2 bases, leaving 13 bases between the germline ends.

The rearrangement links TRBV4-2 to TRBJ1-1; D not resolved. This CDR3 contains 13 residues. Trimming pared 5 bases from V and 0 bases from J, leaving 7 bases between. Germline-derived CDR1 and CDR2 are LGHNA and YNFKEQ. The CDR3 protein is CASSTRVNTEAFF. DNA of the CDR3: TGTGCCAGCAGCACCCGCGTGAACACTGAAGCTTTCTTT.

This chain joins TRBV6-2 or TRBV6-3 and TRBJ2-7, with D possibly TRBD2 on 5 matching bases. Between the trimmed V and J ends, which lost 4 bases and 3 bases, there was a span of 16 bases. CDR3 length equals 15 residues. Germline V gene sequence: CDR1 MNHEY, CDR2 SVGEGT. This CDR3 reads CASSFPPTRDYEQYF. The CDR3 DNA reads TGTGCCAGCAGTTTCCCCCCAACGAGGGACTACGAGCAGTACTTC.

V and J are TRBV10-3 and TRBJ2-4, with no clear D. This CDR3 comprises 11 residues. Trimming left V 4 bases short and J 11 bases short, with 9 bases between. Looked up from germline, CDR1 is ENHRY and CDR2 is SYGVKD. The CDR3 nucleotides are TGTGCCATCAGTGCGAGCGCACTTCAGTACTTC. Encoded protein: CAISASALQYF.

The rearrangement uses TRBV28 and TRBJ2-7; D ambiguous. The CDR3 length is 9 residues. Trimming cost V 8 bases and J 5 bases, with 4 bases left between them. Germline CDR1 reads MDHEN; CDR2 reads SYDVKM. The CDR3 loop reads CASGHEQYF. The CDR3 DNA follows: TGTGCCAGCGGGCACGAGCAGTACTTC.

The J gene is TRBJ1-2, the V gene TRBV7-3; 8 bases agree with TRBD1. After removal of 5 bases from V and 6 bases from J, the junction contained 5 bases not matched to a gene. The CDR3 contains 13 residues. Per the germline V gene, CDR1 is SGHTA and CDR2 is FQGTGA. The CDR3 loop reads CASSHSGGDGYTF. The DNA of the CDR3 is TGTGCCAGCAGCCACTCAGGGGGCGATGGCTACACCTTC.

The chain couples TRBV19 to TRBJ2-6; D possibly corresponds to TRBD2 (5 bases). There are 15 residues in the CDR3. Germline lookup yields CDR1 LNHDA and CDR2 SQIVND (reference sequence). Between the trimmed V and J ends, which lost 10 bases and 0 bases, there was a span of 13 bases. This CDR3 reads CATNKGSSGANVLTF. In DNA, the CDR3 is TGTGCCACAAACAAAGGGAGCTCTGGGGCCAACGTCCTGACTTTC. Full variable domain (missing parts from reference TRBV19 and TRBJ2-6): DGGITQSPKYLFRKEGQNVTLSCEQNLNHDAMYWYRQDPGQGLRLIYYSQIVNDFQKGDIAEGYSVSREKKESFPLTVTSAQKNPTAFYLCATNKGSSGANVLTFGAGSRLTVL.

The chain is built from TRBV4-3 and TRBJ1-2, with D possibly matching TRBD1 (6 bases). Looked up from germline, CDR1 is LGHNA and CDR2 is YSLEER. The CDR3 extends over 14 amino acids. V shed 0 bases and J shed 8 bases, with 13 bases lying between them. The CDR3 here is CASSQDSRGDGYTF. DNA of the CDR3: TGCGCCAGCAGCCAAGACTCCAGGGGTGACGGCTACACCTTC.